The entry that follows covers one T cell receptor beta chain sequence. The source of the sample is a study of blood T cell repertoires in COVID-19. For the study at large: PBMCs, B-cell-depleted T cells, or T cells were the source of the cDNA or gDNA that made up the material.

The CDR3 is 19 amino acids. Germline V gene lookup returns CDR1 LNHNV and CDR2 YYDKDF (reference sequence). V was clipped by 1 base and J by 7 bases; unmatched bases: 17. Libraries were prepared by immunoSEQ multiplex PCR; TCRdb keeps only in-frame clonotypes and omits some of them. Found here are more than 300,000 clones, approximately 90% of them singletons; the top ten hold around 3.5%. The receptor was isolated from a woman between 18 and 30 years old who had recovered from COVID-19. V gene TRBV15 combines with J gene TRBJ1-5, with 9 bases that match TRBD1. Sequencing was carried out using peripheral blood. For the CDR3, the DNA is TGTGCCACCAGCAGAGTAGACCGCCCGGACAGGGGTCGAAAGCAGCCCCAGCATTTT. Its translation: CATSRVDRPDRGRKQPQHF.